These 25 T cell receptor beta chains came from one sample sequenced in a study of immune cell composition in non-small cell lung cancer. The data were produced by immunoSEQ multiplex PCR, yet TCRdb's version contains in-frame clones alone and is incomplete. The table has about 3,100 clones, 70% to 85% seen once; the top ten hold roughly 8.2%. Sequenced: lung tumor tissue. The receptors come from a human donor with non-small cell lung cancer.

V is TRBV30 and J is TRBJ1-4; 10 nucleotides align to TRBD1. With 2 bases clipped from V and 8 bases from J, the junction kept 5 bases outside the gene matches. Germline-derived CDR1 and CDR2 are GTSNPN and SVGIG (reference sequence). The CDR3 is 14 residues long. This CDR3 reads CAWSPGTGDEKLFF. For the CDR3, the DNA is TGTGCCTGGAGTCCTGGGACAGGGGACGAAAAACTGTTTTTT.

CDR3 sequence reads: CASSGSGTGNEQYF. The CDR3 nucleotides read TGTGCCAGCAGCGGATCAGGGACAGGTAACGAGCAGTACTTC. The gene calls are TRBV5-6 and TRBJ2-7; TRBD1 aligns across 8 bases. CDR3 size: 14 residues. Germline CDR1 SGHDT, CDR2 YYEEEE. With 4 bases clipped from V and 5 bases from J, the junction kept 8 bases outside the gene matches.

The chain carries TRBV5-1 and TRBJ2-2, with D possibly matching TRBD2 (5 bases). CDR3 length: 15 residues. Germline CDR1 and CDR2: SGHRS and YFSETQ. Trimming removed 1 base from V and 3 bases from J, with 10 bases in between. The CDR3 DNA reads as TGCGCCAGCAGCTTGCGTCACGGGGACACCGGGGAGCTGTTTTTT. Its protein is CASSLRHGDTGELFF.

V and J are TRBV28 and TRBJ2-5; maybe TRBD1 (7 bases). V was pared by 3 bases and J by 7 bases, with 18 bases between. The CDR3 extends over 15 amino acids. Germline CDR1 is MDHEN and CDR2 is SYDVKM. In DNA, the CDR3 is TGTGCCAGCAGTTTTTTCGGCAGGGGGGTCGGGACCCAGTACTTC. Protein: CASSFFGRGVGTQYF.

J is TRBJ2-1 and V is TRBV5-1; D might be TRBD1 (5 bases). Trimming removed 0 bases at V and 3 bases at J, with 13 bases between. Germline CDR1 SGHRS, CDR2 YFSETQ. There are 16 residues in the CDR3. The CDR3 loop reads CASSLGGGTNYNEQFF. CDR3 DNA sequence: TGCGCCAGCAGCTTGGGGGGCGGAACGAACTACAATGAGCAGTTCTTC.

The chain couples TRBV27 to TRBJ1-1; D ambiguous. V lost 2 bases and J 5 bases, leaving 9 bases between the germline ends. The CDR3 length is 13 residues. CDR1 is MNHEY, CDR2 SMNVEV, per germline (reference sequence). CDR3 DNA: TGTGCCAGCAGTTTACAGTATGATACTGAAGCTTTCTTT. It encodes CASSLQYDTEAFF.

The gene calls are TRBV28 and TRBJ2-5; TRBD2 is a possible D gene (6 bases). The DNA end lines up better with TRBJ2-7; the J call may be wrong. CDR1 and CDR2 (germline): MDHEN, SYDVKM. CDR3 length: 13 residues. CDR3 coding DNA: TGTGCCAGCAGCCGGGGACTGAACTACGAGCAGTACTTC. It is translated as CASSRGLNYEQYF.

The V and J genes are TRBV9 and TRBJ2-7; a weak D match, TRBD1 (5 bases). Between the trimmed V and J ends, which lost 1 base and 0 bases, there was a span of 11 bases. CDR1 and CDR2 (germline): SGDLS, YYNGEE. This CDR3 has 15 amino acids. In DNA form, the CDR3 reads TGTGCCAGCAGCGTAAATCCAGGGCCCTCCTACGAGCAGTACTTC. This gives the protein CASSVNPGPSYEQYF.

This chain links TRBV7-9 with TRBJ2-3; D is undetermined. V lost 5 bases and J lost 0, with 15 bases in between. The CDR3 consists of 16 residues. Germline CDR1 reads SEHNR; CDR2 reads FQNEAQ (reference sequence). The CDR3 spells CASSPPVWASTDTQYF. In DNA, the CDR3 is TGTGCCAGCAGCCCGCCGGTTTGGGCTAGCACAGATACGCAGTATTTT. The variable domain in full, with the rest retrieved from reference TRBV7-9 and TRBJ2-3, is DTGVSQNPRHKITKRGQNVTFRCDPISEHNRLYWYRQTLGQGPEFLTYFQNEAQLEKSRLLSDRFSAERPKGSFSTLEIQRTEQGDSAMYLCASSPPVWASTDTQYFGPGTRLTVL.

This rearrangement joins TRBV7-2 to TRBJ2-1; D uncertain. The length of the CDR3 is 13 residues. Trimming took off 2 bases at V and 7 bases at J, with 9 bases between the two ends. Germline CDR1 is SGHTA and CDR2 is FQGNSA. CDR3 DNA sequence: TGTGCCAGCAGCTTATCCACGGAGAATGAGCAGTTCTTC. Its protein product is CASSLSTENEQFF.

Written as DNA, the CDR3 is TGTGCCAGCTCACCATCCAGGCCCGCCTACGAGCAGTACTTC. It yields the protein CASSPSRPAYEQYF. The chain recombines TRBV18 with TRBJ2-7; unclear D gene. The germline CDR1 and CDR2 sequences are KGHSH and LQKENI. The CDR3 is 14 amino acids. V shed 2 bases and J shed 2 bases, with 10 bases lying between them. The variable domain in full, completed from reference TRBV18 and TRBJ2-7, reads NAGVMQNPRHLVRRRGQEARLRCSPMKGHSHVYWYRQLPEEGLKFMVYLQKENIIDESGMPKERFSAEFPKEGPSILRIQQVVRGDSAAYFCASSPSRPAYEQYFGPGTRLTVT.

The chain combines TRBV28 with TRBJ2-6; a possible D gene is TRBD2 (6 bases). Germline V gives CDR1 MDHEN, CDR2 SYDVKM. The V and J ends lost 8 bases and 0 bases respectively, with 14 bases between them. The CDR3 runs 16 residues. CDR3 region: CASRRDGVSGANVLTF. CDR3 DNA sequence: TGTGCCAGCCGGCGGGACGGAGTCTCTGGGGCCAACGTCCTGACTTTC.

The rearrangement links TRBV27 to TRBJ1-5; D may be TRBD1 (5 bases). Germline CDR1 is MNHEY and CDR2 is SMNVEV (reference sequence). The V gene lost 5 bases and the J gene lost 4 bases, with 9 bases spanning the gap. The CDR3 contains 13 residues. As DNA, the CDR3 is TGTGCCAGCAGTAACCAGGGAAATCAGCCCCAGCATTTT. Its translation: CASSNQGNQPQHF.

The chain employs TRBV19 and TRBJ2-3; 7 positions agree with TRBD2. Germline lookup yields CDR1 LNHDA and CDR2 SQIVND (reference sequence). The CDR3 has 13 amino acids. After removal of 6 bases from V and 4 bases from J, the junction contained 4 bases not matched to a gene. The DNA for the CDR3 is TGTGCCAGTAGCGGGAGGAGGGCAGATACGCAGTATTTT. It translates to CASSGRRADTQYF.

As concerns this clone: Compared with germline, one end of the junction differs, possibly owing to a read error. V gene TRBV5-1 combines with J gene TRBJ2-3; 11 nucleotides align to TRBD2. CDR1 and CDR2 (germline): SGHRS, YFSETQ. The CDR3 is 14 amino acids. The CDR3 DNA sequence: TGCGCCAGCAGCTTGGAGCCGGGACTAGCGGAAAGTAGTTTT. Translating it yields CASSLEPGLAESSF.

The V call is TRBV19, the J call TRBJ2-4; 8 bases map to TRBD2. With V trimmed by 3 bases and J by 2 bases, 6 bases remained unmatched. The CDR3 length is 16 residues. The germline gives CDR1 LNHDA, CDR2 SQIVND (reference sequence). The chain's CDR3 is CASSIRERGPKNIQYF. The CDR3 nucleotides are TGTGCCAGTAGTATCAGGGAGCGGGGGCCCAAAAACATTCAGTACTTC.

This clone was seen more than once but under ten times. V is TRBV5-1 and J is TRBJ2-7, with 11 positions matching TRBD2. V gave up 5 bases and J gave up 4 bases; unmatched junction bases: 17. This CDR3 region has 18 residues. Germline assignment: CDR1 SGHRS and CDR2 YFSETQ. The CDR3 loop is CASSLPNGTSGWRYEQYF. The CDR3 DNA follows: TGCGCCAGCAGTCTTCCTAACGGGACTAGCGGTTGGCGGTACGAGCAGTACTTC.

This clone was observed a handful of times. The chain employs TRBV5-4 and TRBJ2-2, with 8 nucleotides matching TRBD1. The ends lost 4 bases at V and 5 bases at J; junction bases unmatched: 10. The CDR3 has 16 residues. Germline assignment: CDR1 SGHNT and CDR2 YYREEE (reference sequence). In DNA, the CDR3 is TGTGCCAGCAGCAGTTGGACAGGGAAGCGAACCGGGGAGCTGTTTTTT. Translated, it gives CASSSWTGKRTGELFF.

V and J are TRBV6-1 and TRBJ1-2; 8 positions match TRBD1. This CDR3 region has 14 residues. CDR1 MNHNS and CDR2 SASEGT come from the germline V gene. V shed 3 bases, J shed 6 bases, and the junction held 6 bases outside the gene matches. CDR3 coding DNA: TGTGCCAGCAGTGACTTCCGGGACAGGCATGGCTACACCTTC. This encodes CASSDFRDRHGYTF.

This clone appeared once. The V gene is TRBV6-6, the J gene TRBJ2-7, with 8 bases lining up with TRBD2. The V gene end was trimmed by 4 bases and the J gene end by 4 bases; junction bases not matched to a gene: 6. This CDR3 comprises 14 residues. Germline V gene sequence: CDR1 MNHNY, CDR2 SVGAGI (reference sequence). CDR3 residues: CASSLTSGSYEQYF. CDR3 sequence (DNA): TGTGCCAGCAGTTTAACTAGCGGTTCTTACGAGCAGTACTTC.

The chain has TRBV29-1 and TRBJ2-3; D possibly corresponds to TRBD1 (5 bases). This CDR3 comprises 14 residues. Trimming stripped 3 bases from V and 3 bases from J, with 13 bases between. From germline, CDR1 is SQVTM and CDR2 ANQGSEA. In nucleotides, the CDR3 is TGCAGCGTTGAGGGCCAGGGTGCAACAGATACGCAGTATTTT. It encodes CSVEGQGATDTQYF.

This chain links TRBV5-1 with TRBJ2-2; no clear D. Trimming left V 0 bases short and J 0 bases short, with 3 bases between. The CDR3 is made up of 14 amino acids. CDR1 and CDR2 from the germline V gene are SGHRS and YFSETQ. The CDR3 region has the DNA TGCGCCAGCAGCTTGGTAGCGAACACCGGGGAGCTGTTTTTT. Protein product: CASSLVANTGELFF.

The chain has TRBV27 and TRBJ1-5; D is ambiguous. Germline loops: CDR1 MNHEY, CDR2 SMNVEV (reference sequence). Trimming took off 2 bases at V and 5 bases at J, with 22 bases between the two ends. The CDR3 contains 18 residues. The CDR3 DNA reads as TGTGCCAGCAGTTTACCCCTAGATAGCGGGCGAGGTGATCAGCCCCAGCATTTT. This translates into CASSLPLDSGRGDQPQHF.

This rearrangement joins TRBV28 to TRBJ1-1; TRBD1 aligns across 8 bases. V gave up 5 bases and J gave up 1 base; unmatched junction bases: 9. This CDR3 is 16 amino acids long. The V gene's germline CDR1 is MDHEN and CDR2 SYDVKM. CDR3 amino acids: CASSRPQGAGNTEAFF. The DNA of the CDR3 is TGTGCCAGCAGTCGCCCCCAGGGGGCAGGGAACACTGAAGCTTTCTTT.

This chain uses TRBV5-6 with TRBJ2-5; no clear D. The germline gives CDR1 SGHDT, CDR2 YYEEEE. The V and J ends lost 1 base and 2 bases respectively, with 6 bases between them. The CDR3 contains 13 residues. The chain's CDR3 is CASSLSGQETQYF. The CDR3 DNA follows: TGTGCCAGCAGCTTGTCAGGTCAAGAGACCCAGTACTTC.